The 21 T cell receptor beta chains below were found in one sample sequenced in a study of cytomegalovirus exposure and HLA in healthy donors. Use of 60 Vbeta and 13 Jbeta primers characterized the PCR. Only in-frame clones appear in the TCRdb table, and some are missing; sequencing was by immunoSEQ multiplex PCR. The sample includes approximately 200,000 clones, about four fifths of them seen just once. The sample consisted of PBMCs. The receptors derive from a boy aged 5 to 17 in good health and CMV-seronegative.

The V gene is TRBV9, the J gene TRBJ1-5, with no clear D. Trimming removed 2 bases at V and 5 bases at J, with 8 bases between. This CDR3 region has 13 residues. The germline V gene encodes CDR1 SGDLS and CDR2 YYNGEE. Here the CDR3 reads CASSVGPHQPQHF. In DNA, the CDR3 is TGTGCCAGCAGCGTTGGCCCCCATCAGCCCCAGCATTTT. Combining the CDR3 with reference TRBV9 and TRBJ1-5 gives the whole variable domain DSGVTQTPKHLITATGQRVTLRCSPRSGDLSVYWYQQSLDQGLQFLIQYYNGEERAKGNILERFSAQQFPDLHSELNLSSLELGDSALYFCASSVGPHQPQHFGDGTRLSIL.

This chain joins TRBV6-1 and TRBJ2-1; D is unresolved. The CDR3 covers 13 residues. Trimming pared 6 bases from V and 4 bases from J, leaving 10 bases between. Looked up from germline, CDR1 is MNHNS and CDR2 is SASEGT. The CDR3 region is CASRQARYNEQFF. The CDR3 DNA is TGTGCCAGCAGGCAAGCCCGGTACAATGAGCAGTTCTTC.

The gene calls are TRBV7-9 and TRBJ2-1; 9 positions match TRBD1. V dropped 3 bases and J dropped 8; count of bases not matched to a gene: 20. Germline V lookup: CDR1 SEHNR, CDR2 FQNEAQ (reference sequence). The CDR3 length is 19 residues. CDR3 protein: CASSFSLGNRDRELDEQFF. The DNA for the CDR3 is TGTGCCAGCAGCTTTTCTTTGGGCAACCGGGACAGGGAATTGGATGAGCAGTTCTTC.

The rearrangement links TRBV2 to TRBJ2-6; 11 nucleotides align to TRBD1. The V segment lost 6 bases and the J segment 3 bases; nucleotides outside the gene matches: 7. Germline V CDR1 and CDR2: SNHLY, FYNNEI. The CDR3 loop spans 17 amino acids. The CDR3 bases are TGTGCCAGCAGGCATGGACAGGGGGCCCTTGGGGCCAACGTCCTGACTTTC. This encodes CASRHGQGALGANVLTF.

The CDR3 sequence: CASSFNQEGNTIYF. CDR3 nucleotide sequence: TGTGCCAGCAGTTTTAATCAGGAAGGAAACACCATATATTTT. This chain connects TRBV28 to TRBJ1-3, with unresolved D. There are 14 residues in the CDR3. V shed 3 bases and J shed 4 bases, with 10 bases lying between them. Germline V gives CDR1 MDHEN, CDR2 SYDVKM. Full variable domain (outside the CDR3, taken from reference TRBV28 and TRBJ1-3): DVKVTQSSRYLVKRTGEKVFLECVQDMDHENMFWYRQDPGLGLRLIYFSYDVKMKEKGDIPEGYSVSREKKERFSLILESASTNQTSMYLCASSFNQEGNTIYFGEGSWLTVV.

This sequence joins TRBV5-6 and TRBJ1-4, with a tentative D call TRBD1 (6 bases). Looked up from germline, CDR1 is SGHDT and CDR2 is YYEEEE. Deletions cut 3 bases from V and 8 bases from J, with 14 bases between. This CDR3 is 14 amino acids long. CDR3 region: CASSSEQGREKLFF. CDR3 coding DNA: TGTGCCAGCAGCTCAGAACAGGGAAGGGAAAAACTGTTTTTT.

As concerns this clone: The same CDR3 also results from other DNA sequences found in this sample. The chain recombines TRBV5-1 with TRBJ1-1, with D perhaps matching TRBD1 (6 bases). Germline V gene sequence: CDR1 SGHRS, CDR2 YFSETQ. Trimming left V 1 base short and J 0 bases short, with 7 bases between. The length of the CDR3 is 14 residues. The CDR3 spells CASSLTGLNTEAFF. For the CDR3, the DNA is TGCGCCAGCAGCTTGACAGGGTTGAACACTGAAGCTTTCTTT.

The chain links TRBV30 to TRBJ2-3; 7 nucleotides align to TRBD2. The CDR3 contains 16 residues. Germline V gives CDR1 GTSNPN, CDR2 SVGIG (reference sequence). V lost 1 base to trimming and J lost 0 bases; unmatched junction nucleotides: 7. CDR3 DNA: TGTGCCTGGAGTGGGGGGACTACTCGAAGCACAGATACGCAGTATTTT. This translates into CAWSGGTTRSTDTQYF.

The rearrangement links TRBV30 to TRBJ2-7; D not resolved. Trimming removed 1 base from V and 7 bases from J, with 14 bases in between. The CDR3 is 13 amino acids. Looked up from germline, CDR1 is GTSNPN and CDR2 is SVGIG (reference sequence). CDR3 bases: TGTGCCTGGAGTGAGATCTCCTTCGGGGAGCAGTACTTC. It encodes CAWSEISFGEQYF.

The chain combines TRBV7-2 with TRBJ2-1; D is possibly TRBD1 (6 bases). Per germline, CDR1 SGHTA and CDR2 FQGNSA. V was pared by 3 bases and J by 0 bases, with 12 bases between. CDR3 length equals 16 residues. The CDR3 spells CASSLPRGRSYNEQFF. The DNA of the CDR3 is TGTGCCAGCAGCTTGCCCAGGGGACGCTCCTACAATGAGCAGTTCTTC. Full variable domain (remainder filled in from reference TRBV7-2 and TRBJ2-1): GAGVSQSPSNKVTEKGKDVELRCDPISGHTALYWYRQSLGQGLEFLIYFQGNSAPDKSGLPSDRFSAERTGGSVSTLTIQRTQQEDSAVYLCASSLPRGRSYNEQFFGPGTRLTVL.

The chain uses TRBV11-2 and TRBJ2-7, with D perhaps TRBD2 (5 bases). The CDR3 runs 13 residues. V lost 5 bases and J 5 bases, leaving 13 bases between the germline ends. The germline CDR1 and CDR2 sequences are SGHAT and FQNNGV. The CDR3 loop reads CASSPGRTDEQYF. The CDR3 DNA is TGTGCCAGCAGCCCCGGACGGACTGACGAGCAGTACTTC.

V usage is TRBV11-2 and J usage is TRBJ2-3; a weak D match, TRBD2 (5 bases). The CDR3 spans 15 residues. V was cut by 3 bases and J by 1 base, with 11 bases left in between. Per germline, CDR1 SGHAT and CDR2 FQNNGV. CDR3 protein: CASSFLAIGTDTQYF. For the CDR3, the DNA is TGTGCCAGCAGCTTTCTAGCTATCGGCACAGATACGCAGTATTTT.

V gene TRBV6-5 combines with J gene TRBJ1-1; D is possibly TRBD1 (5 bases). Germline CDR1 MNHEY, CDR2 SVGAGI. V was pared by 5 bases and J by 7 bases, with 20 bases between. CDR3 length: 15 residues. In nucleotides, the CDR3 is TGTGCCAGCAGTCCCCACGGGAGGGGCCGGATTGAAGCTTTCTTT. It encodes CASSPHGRGRIEAFF.

The chain employs TRBV28 and TRBJ2-2; a weak D match, TRBD2 (6 bases). The germline V and J ends were trimmed by 4 bases and 7 bases, with 16 bases remaining between them. CDR1 and CDR2 (germline): MDHEN, SYDVKM. This CDR3 is built from 15 residues. CDR3 region: CASSSRDHSGGELFF. The CDR3 DNA reads TGTGCCAGCAGTTCTAGGGACCATAGCGGCGGGGAGCTGTTTTTT.

The chain links TRBV30 to TRBJ2-7; 8 bases fit TRBD1. This CDR3 is 17 amino acids long. Looked up from germline, CDR1 is GTSNPN and CDR2 is SVGIG (reference sequence). V gave up 0 bases and J gave up 2 bases; unmatched junction bases: 12. The CDR3 sequence is CAWSVRTTGQVTYEQYF. The CDR3 DNA sequence: TGTGCCTGGAGTGTTCGGACAACGGGACAGGTAACCTACGAGCAGTACTTC. The full variable domain, completed using reference TRBV30 and TRBJ2-7, is SQTIHQWPATLVQPVGSPLSLECTVEGTSNPNLYWYRQAAGRGLQLLFYSVGIGQISSEVPQNLSASRPQDRQFILSSKKLLLSDSGFYLCAWSVRTTGQVTYEQYFGPGTRLTVT.

This sequence joins TRBV10-1 and TRBJ2-4; TRBD1 matches 8 bases. The CDR3 extends over 16 amino acids. After removal of 5 bases from V and 3 bases from J, the junction contained 9 bases not matched to a gene. Germline V lookup: CDR1 WNHNN, CDR2 SYGVQD (reference sequence). The CDR3 loop is CASSQDRVKGKNIQYF. The CDR3 coding sequence is TGCGCCAGCAGTCAGGACAGGGTTAAGGGCAAAAACATTCAGTACTTC.

V is TRBV9 and J is TRBJ2-5; TRBD2 aligns across 8 bases. The junction had 7 bases not matched to a gene; V was cut back by 4 bases and J by 2 bases. Per the germline V gene, CDR1 is SGDLS and CDR2 is YYNGEE. The CDR3 consists of 15 residues. For the CDR3, the DNA is TGTGCCAGCAGCCGATCGGGACTAGGACAAGAGACCCAGTACTTC. It encodes CASSRSGLGQETQYF.

The V call is TRBV27, the J call TRBJ2-3; 13 positions match TRBD2. The V and J ends lost 5 bases and 4 bases, in that order; junction bases with no gene match: 9. Germline CDR1 MNHEY, CDR2 SMNVEV (reference sequence). This CDR3 has 17 amino acids. The DNA of the CDR3 is TGTGCCAGCAGTCAGCCGAAGACTAGCGGGAGGCCAGATACGCAGTATTTT. Protein sequence: CASSQPKTSGRPDTQYF.

The gene calls are TRBV15 and TRBJ2-1, with D perhaps matching TRBD1 (6 bases). The CDR3 spans 14 residues. Trimming left V 0 bases short and J 11 bases short, with 14 bases between. Germline V gives CDR1 LNHNV, CDR2 YYDKDF (reference sequence). This CDR3 is CATSRDLGGQKQFF. CDR3 DNA sequence: TGTGCCACCAGCAGAGATTTGGGCGGACAGAAGCAGTTCTTC.

The J gene is TRBJ1-1, the V gene TRBV10-3, with 10 positions matching TRBD1. Trimming removed 11 bases from V and 5 bases from J; junction bases left unmatched: 14. There are 15 residues in the CDR3. CDR1 and CDR2 from the germline V gene are ENHRY and SYGVKD. CDR3: CAVTRTGGEGTEAFF. CDR3 nucleotide sequence: TGTGCCGTCACCCGGACAGGGGGAGAGGGGACTGAAGCTTTCTTT.

The V call is TRBV28, the J call TRBJ2-1; D may be TRBD2 (6 bases). This CDR3 has 15 amino acids. The germline V gene has CDR1 MDHEN and CDR2 SYDVKM. V was pared by 3 bases and J by 8 bases, with 17 bases between. CDR3 loop: CASSLLTEGGHEQFF. The DNA of the CDR3 is TGTGCCAGCAGTTTGCTAACCGAGGGAGGCCATGAGCAGTTCTTC.